This paragraph covers one TCR beta chain sequence. What it binds is not known. Treatment meaning: oral pan-JAK inhibitor, 5-10 mg twice daily. Obtained from alopecia areata patients were lesional scalp punch biopsies along with peripheral blood. Following RNA extraction, reverse transcription yielded cDNA that acted as the sequencing template. Sequencing used immunoSEQ multiplex PCR; TCRdb keeps in-frame clones, though not all of them. The table records over 200,000 clones, around 65% of them present only once. These data originate in a study of CD8+ T cells in alopecia areata. Study-wide results and caveats: Shared TCR sequences were less clear between patients than in mice, possibly partly from HLA diversity. Scalp data also include sequences from resident alphabeta T cells of normal skin.

V lost 5 bases and J lost 4, with 14 bases in between. CDR1 is MNHNY and CDR2 is SVGAGI in the germline V gene (reference sequence). The CDR3 contains 14 residues. The sample here was CD4+ T cells sorted from blood, taken at week 4, from a patient treated with tofacitinib. This sequence joins TRBV6-6 and TRBJ1-2; D is unresolved. The source of this sequence is a human donor with alopecia areata. In DNA, the CDR3 is TGTGCCAGCAGTGGTAACAGCCAAACCTATGGCTACACCTTC. Translating gives CASSGNSQTYGYTF.